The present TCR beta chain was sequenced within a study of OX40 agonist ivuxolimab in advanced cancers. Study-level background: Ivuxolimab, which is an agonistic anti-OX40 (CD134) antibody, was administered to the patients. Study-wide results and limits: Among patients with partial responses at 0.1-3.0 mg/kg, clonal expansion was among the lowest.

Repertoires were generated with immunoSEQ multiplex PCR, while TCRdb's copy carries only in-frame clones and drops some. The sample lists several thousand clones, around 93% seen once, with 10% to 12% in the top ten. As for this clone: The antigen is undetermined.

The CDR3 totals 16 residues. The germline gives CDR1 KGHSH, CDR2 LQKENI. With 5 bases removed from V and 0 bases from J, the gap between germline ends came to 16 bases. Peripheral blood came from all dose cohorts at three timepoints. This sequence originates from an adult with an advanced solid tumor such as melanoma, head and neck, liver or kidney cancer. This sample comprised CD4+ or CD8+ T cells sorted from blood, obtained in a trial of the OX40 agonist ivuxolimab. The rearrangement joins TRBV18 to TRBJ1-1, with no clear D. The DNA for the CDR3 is TGTGCCAGCTCAAGTTTACGGGTAGGGATGAACACTGAAGCTTTCTTT. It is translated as CASSSLRVGMNTEAFF.